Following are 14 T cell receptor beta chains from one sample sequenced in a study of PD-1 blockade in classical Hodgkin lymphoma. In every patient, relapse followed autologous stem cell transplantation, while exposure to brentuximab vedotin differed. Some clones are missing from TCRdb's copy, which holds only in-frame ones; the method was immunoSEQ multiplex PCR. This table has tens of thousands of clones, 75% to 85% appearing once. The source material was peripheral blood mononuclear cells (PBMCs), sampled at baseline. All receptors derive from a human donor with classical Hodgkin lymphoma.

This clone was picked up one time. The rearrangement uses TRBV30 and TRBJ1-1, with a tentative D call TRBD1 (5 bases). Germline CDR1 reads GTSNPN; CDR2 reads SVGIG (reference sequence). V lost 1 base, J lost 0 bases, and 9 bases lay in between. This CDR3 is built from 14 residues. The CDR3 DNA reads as TGTGCCTGGAGTGCGGGACGGATGAACACTGAAGCTTTCTTT. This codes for CAWSAGRMNTEAFF.

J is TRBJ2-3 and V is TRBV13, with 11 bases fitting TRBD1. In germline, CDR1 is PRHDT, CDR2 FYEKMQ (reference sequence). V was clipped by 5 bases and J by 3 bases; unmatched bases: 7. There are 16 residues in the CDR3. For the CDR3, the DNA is TGTGCCAGCAGCAGTTCGGACAGGGGGCGGACAGATACGCAGTATTTT. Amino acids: CASSSSDRGRTDTQYF. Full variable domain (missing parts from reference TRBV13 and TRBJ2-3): AAGVIQSPRHLIKEKRETATLKCYPIPRHDTVYWYQQGPGQDPQFLISFYEKMQSDKGSIPDRFSAQQFSDYHSELNMSSLELGDSALYFCASSSSDRGRTDTQYFGPGTRLTVL.

CDR3 in DNA: TGTGCCAGCAGTTGGGTAGGACTCCAAGAGACCCAGTACTTC. Its translation is CASSWVGLQETQYF. The gene calls are TRBV6-6 and TRBJ2-5, with a possible D match to TRBD2 (5 bases). Per germline, CDR1 MNHNY and CDR2 SVGAGI (reference sequence). The CDR3 is made up of 14 amino acids. Trimming pared 4 bases from V and 1 base from J, leaving 10 bases between.

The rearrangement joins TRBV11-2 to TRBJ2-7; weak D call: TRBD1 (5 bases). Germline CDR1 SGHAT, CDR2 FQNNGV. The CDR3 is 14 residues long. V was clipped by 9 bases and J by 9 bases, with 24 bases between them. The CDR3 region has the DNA TGTGCCAGTGCTAGGCCCGACAGCACCCTTGCGCAGTACTTC. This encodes CASARPDSTLAQYF. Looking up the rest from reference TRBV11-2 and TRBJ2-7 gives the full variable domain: EAGVAQSPRYKIIEKRQSVAFWCNPISGHATLYWYQQILGQGPKLLIQFQNNGVVDDSQLPKDRFSAERLKGVDSTLKIQPAKLEDSAVYLCASARPDSTLAQYFGPGTRLTVT.

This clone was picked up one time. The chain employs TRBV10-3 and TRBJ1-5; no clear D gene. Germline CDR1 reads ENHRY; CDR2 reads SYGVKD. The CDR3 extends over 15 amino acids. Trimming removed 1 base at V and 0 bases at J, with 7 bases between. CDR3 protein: CAISEFESSNQPQHF. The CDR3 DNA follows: TGTGCCATCAGTGAGTTCGAGAGTAGCAATCAGCCCCAGCATTTT.

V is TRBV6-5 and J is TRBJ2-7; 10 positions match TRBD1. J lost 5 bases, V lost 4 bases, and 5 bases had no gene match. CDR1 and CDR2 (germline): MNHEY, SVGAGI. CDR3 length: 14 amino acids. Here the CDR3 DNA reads TGTGCCAGCAGTTCGAGACAGGGGGCGAACGAGCAGTACTTC. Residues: CASSSRQGANEQYF.

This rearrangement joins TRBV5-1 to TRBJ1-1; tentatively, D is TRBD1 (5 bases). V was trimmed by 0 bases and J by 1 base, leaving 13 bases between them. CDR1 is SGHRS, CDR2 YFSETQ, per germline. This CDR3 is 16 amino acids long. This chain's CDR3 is CASSLGTITGNTEAFF. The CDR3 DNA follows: TGCGCCAGCAGCTTGGGTACAATCACAGGGAACACTGAAGCTTTCTTT.

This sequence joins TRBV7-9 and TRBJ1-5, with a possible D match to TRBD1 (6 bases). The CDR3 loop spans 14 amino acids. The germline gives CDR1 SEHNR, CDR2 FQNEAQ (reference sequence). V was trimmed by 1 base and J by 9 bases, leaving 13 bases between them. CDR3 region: CASSLEGGRMPQHF. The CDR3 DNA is TGTGCCAGCAGCTTAGAGGGGGGAAGAATGCCCCAGCATTTT.

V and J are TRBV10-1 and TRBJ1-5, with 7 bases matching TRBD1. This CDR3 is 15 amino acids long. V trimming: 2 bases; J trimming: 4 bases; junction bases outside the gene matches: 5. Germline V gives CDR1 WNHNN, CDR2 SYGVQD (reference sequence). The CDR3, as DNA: TGCGCCAGCAGTGAGGCACAGGGGTTTAATCAGCCCCAGCATTTT. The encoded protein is CASSEAQGFNQPQHF.

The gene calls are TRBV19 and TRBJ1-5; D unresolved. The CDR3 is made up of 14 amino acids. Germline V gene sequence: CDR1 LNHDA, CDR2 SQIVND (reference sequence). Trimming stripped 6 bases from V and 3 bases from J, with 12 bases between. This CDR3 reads CASRRRADNQPQHF. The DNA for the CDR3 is TGTGCCAGTAGACGACGGGCAGACAATCAGCCCCAGCATTTT.

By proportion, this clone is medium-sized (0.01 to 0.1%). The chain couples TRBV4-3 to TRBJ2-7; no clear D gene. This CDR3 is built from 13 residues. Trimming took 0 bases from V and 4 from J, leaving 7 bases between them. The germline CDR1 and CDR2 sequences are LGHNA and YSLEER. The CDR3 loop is CASSQDSLYEQYF. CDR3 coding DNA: TGCGCCAGCAGCCAAGATAGCCTATACGAGCAGTACTTC.

The CDR3 here is CASSLGQFSSYEQYF. Written as DNA, the CDR3 is TGTGCCAGCAGCTTGGGACAATTCAGCTCCTACGAGCAGTACTTC. The chain recombines TRBV7-2 with TRBJ2-7; the D gene is possibly TRBD1 (6 bases). Per the germline V gene, CDR1 is SGHTA and CDR2 is FQGNSA. The CDR3 spans 15 residues. The V gene lost 3 bases and the J gene lost 0 bases, with 12 bases spanning the gap.

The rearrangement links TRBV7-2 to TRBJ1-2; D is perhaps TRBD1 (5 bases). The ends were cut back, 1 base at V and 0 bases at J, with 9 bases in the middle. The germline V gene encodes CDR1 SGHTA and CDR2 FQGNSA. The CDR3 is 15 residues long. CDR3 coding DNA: TGTGCCAGCAGCTTAGGGGGGTTCTCTAACTATGGCTACACCTTC. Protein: CASSLGGFSNYGYTF.

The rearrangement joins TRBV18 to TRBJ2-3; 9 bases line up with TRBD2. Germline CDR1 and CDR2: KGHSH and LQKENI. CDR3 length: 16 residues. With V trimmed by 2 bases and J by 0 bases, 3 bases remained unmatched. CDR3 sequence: CASSPAGGLSTDTQYF. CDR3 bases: TGTGCCAGCTCACCAGCGGGGGGGCTTAGCACAGATACGCAGTATTTT.